This TCR beta chain originates from a study of regulatory T cells in long-lasting Graves disease. The junction had 10 bases not matched to a gene; V was cut back by 4 bases and J by 2 bases. The CDR3 runs to 18 residues. The germline V gene has CDR1 ENHRY and CDR2 SYGVKD. The sample's time point: persistent/refractory GD, antithyroid drugs over 5 years with positive TRAb. RNA extracted from PBMCs served as the sequencing template. The source of the patients was an endocrinology department in Xi'an, China. Construction of TCR beta libraries relied on iRepertoire HTBI primers and on Arm-PCR targeting CDR3 regions. In the original analysis: Samples revealed 62 TRBV and roughly 15 TRBJ segments. A single record per CDR3 protein comes from TCRdb applying MiXCR to the multiplex PCR reads. These V and J calls originate from TCRdb's pipeline instead of the authors' own analysis. The sample lists hundreds of thousands of distinct CDR3 sequences, less than 25% seen once, with less than 25% in the top ten.

The sequencing used peripheral blood mononuclear cells (PBMCs), collected when the disease was refractory, from a patient treated with antithyroid drugs. The chain links TRBV10-3 to TRBJ2-6, with 8 nucleotides matching TRBD2. This TCR was recovered from a female donor with Graves disease. As DNA, the CDR3 is TGTGCCATCAGTGTAGCCGGGACTAGTCTTGCTGGGGCCAACGTCCTGACTTTC. Protein sequence: CAISVAGTSLAGANVLTF.